Detailed here is one T cell receptor beta chain. Its antigen is unknown. No qualities accompany the bases; no much larger clone lies one base away. TCR CDR3 regions were amplified from genomic DNA by multiplex PCR using the deep immunoSEQ assay. Genomic DNA extracted from each cell subset was distributed evenly over all wells of several immunoSEQ 96-well plates, and each plate served as one replicate. Each replicate PCR for sorted subsets received approximately 220 ng genomic DNA, equal to roughly 30,000 T cell genomes. The purified libraries were quantified using a Qubit 3.0 fluorometer, sized with a Bioanalyzer 2100, and then quantified again using the KAPA Library Quantification kit. Every immunoSEQ 96-well plate was sequenced on a separate single-read 150-cycle Illumina NextSeq 550 flow cell. For the original study's pipeline: Because the immunoSEQ output included only junctional sequences and no quality scores, the filtering could not be the same as the filtering used for full-length reads. Sequences were annotated with PyIR, a Python wrapper for IgBLAST v1.9, using IMGT germline references to assign V/J genes and CDR3. Reads were removed for weak V/J assignments (E-value above 1e-6), missing CDR3, stop codons, out-of-frame junctions, or ambiguous translated residues. V3J clonotypes were defined by identical inferred V gene, J gene, and CDR3 amino acid sequence. The percentage overlap between two repertoires was calculated by dividing the number of shared unique clonotypes by the size of the smaller repertoire. Richness of each repertoire was evaluated using RTK rarefaction, the Chao1 estimator, and Recon v2.1 estimates of unobserved clonotypes. Generation probabilities for all TCRbeta clonotypes obtained by the gDNA method from a handful of donors were computed using OLGA. The source is immuneACCESS, and TCRdb retained only in-frame sequences with V and J called. Part of the clones is not carried over; for the studies checked, unresolved V genes explain less than half of this, and the remainder is unexplained. The V and J calls and clone size are taken from that table; D and trimming were inferred from the DNA. In this sample the table shows some 2 million clones, roughly 95% of which occur a single time. Jointly, the top ten make up under 0.15% of the sample.

The donors were healthy, HIV-negative adults with no recently reported acute infections or vaccinations. Every donor was a Caucasian adult residing in Nashville, Tennessee, USA. Magnetic negative selection was used to enrich CD4+ T cells, after which naive cells were positively selected on CD45RA and the negative fraction became the memory subset. After blood collection by leukapheresis, PBMCs were isolated using Ficoll-Histopaque density gradient centrifugation and then cryopreserved in the vapor phase of liquid nitrogen. Analytical flow cytometry was used to check the purity and quantity of every magnetically sorted T cell population. Each sorted fraction had its genomic DNA isolated and then quantified by UV absorbance on a Nanodrop 2000c. Here V drops 8 bases and J drops 0 bases, and the junction holds 1 base not matched to any gene. Its CDR3 holds 13 amino acids, cysteine through phenylalanine. The only DNA kept is the CDR3, 39 bases in frame from the first base. The germline V gene (reference sequence) supplies CDR1 LNHDA and CDR2 SQIVND.

These data come from a study of shared clonotypes between healthy human individuals (TCRdb year 2020). Concerning the study at large: The cohort comprised a couple of women and three men aged 18 to 49 years. Between about 0.9 and 10 billion PBMCs per donor were obtained by leukapheresis. To increase sequencing depth and limit assay-specific biases, TCR repertoire library preparation and sequencing were carried out by different laboratories using diverse techniques. For each donor, CD4 naive and CD4 memory were each run on three plates, CD8 naive on two plates, and CD8 memory on one plate. To estimate repertoire size and how much clonotype sharing occurs between individuals, the study deeply sequenced the blood TCR repertoires of about five healthy adults.

What the authors observed across the whole study: Only blood was sampled, and tissue TCR repertoires likely differ from those in blood. Incomplete sequencing was indicated by rarefaction of sorted-subset datasets, despite the large sequencing depth. Because the study included only a small number of donors, the genetic and exposure-history diversity represented was limited. Compared with non-shared clonotypes, the clonotypes found in all four sorted-subset donors had higher generation probabilities. Naive subsets generally had larger estimated clonotype richness than memory subsets did. Pairwise subsampling led to the expectation that sequencing depth would affect the degree of clonotype sharing among donors. Across a few donors, about 5.2% of naive CD4, approximately 3.5% of naive CD8, approximately 2.5% of memory CD4, and 0.4% of memory CD8 clonotypes were shared.

The source is a man aged 18 to 30 in good health. Recombination linked TRBV19 to TRBJ1-3, with 7 middle bases fitting TRBD1. Sequencing used naive CD4+ T cells sorted from blood. Per the publication, the cell subset or site label means: CD45RA+ positively selected. The CDR3 loop reads CASYRGSGNTIYF. The nucleotide sequence is TGTGCCAGTTACAGGGGCTCTGGAAACACCATATATTTT.